This T cell receptor beta chain was captured by sequencing in a study of OX40 agonist ivuxolimab in advanced cancers. Describing the broader study: Ivuxolimab, which targeted the costimulatory receptor OX40 (CD134), was an agonistic, fully human IgG2 monoclonal antibody. A male proportion of 82.7% and a mean age of about 60 years, ranging from 23 to 79, were recorded for the dose-escalation cohort. Three dose-escalation patients achieved partial responses, one with hepatocellular carcinoma and two with cutaneous melanoma. Among the approximately 50 dose-escalation patients, about 19 had hepatocellular carcinoma, approximately 15 melanoma, 9 renal cell carcinoma and 9 head and neck cancer. The purpose of peripheral TCRbeta sequencing was to test whether ivuxolimab changed TCR sequence diversity and led to clonal T-cell expansion. The paper reports the monotherapy dose-escalation portion (N = 52 patients) of the phase I ivuxolimab trial. Intravenous ivuxolimab was administered to patients every 2 weeks at six dose levels: 0.01, 0.1, 0.3, 1.5, 3 and 10 mg/kg. Prior anti-PD-1, anti-PD-L1 or anti-CTLA-4 therapy was permitted, and about two fifths of dose-escalation patients had received checkpoint inhibitors.

Note on this clone: The antigen it recognizes is unknown. No much larger clone exists at a distance of one base, and base qualities are not known.

To sequence the TCRbeta CDR3 region, genomic DNA was isolated from the sorted cells. The immunoSEQ Assay was used for sequencing of TCRbeta CDR3 regions. The table was pulled from immuneACCESS by TCRdb, which kept in-frame rearrangements only. Such tables lose some clones; where checked, under half of the loss comes from unresolved V genes, and the rest has no known cause. A total of about 77,000 clones appear in this sample, roughly 91% of them only once. The ten largest clonotypes hold around 2.4% of the sample. The trial excluded patients who had a history of autoimmune disease or were on systemic immunosuppression. Peripheral blood for TCR sequencing was drawn from every dose cohort at baseline, at cycle 4 day 1 and at cycle 7 day 1. Samples were obtained from an open-label, multicenter, first-in-human phase I dose-escalation trial of ivuxolimab. Adults with locally advanced or metastatic head and neck squamous cell, hepatocellular, melanoma or renal cell carcinoma were enrolled in the trial. Before TCR sequencing, CD4+ T cells and CD8+ T cells were sorted from peripheral blood as separate populations.

The research as a whole found: Which antigens the clonally expanded peripheral T cells were specific for was not determined. Low levels of normalized T-cell clonal expansion were also shown by some nonresponding patients. Clonal expansion of both CD4+ and CD8+ blood T cells was observed from baseline to week 6 at doses 0.1 to 3.0 mg/kg. After ivuxolimab, expanded clones were on average more numerous among CD8+ T cells than among CD4+ T cells. In the 0.1-3.0 mg/kg groups, partial responders were among the patients with the lowest normalized peripheral clonal expansion, particularly in CD8+ T cells.

Relative to germline, V is 3 bases shorter and J is 7 bases shorter, with 12 bases between their ends. The CDR3 holds 14 amino acids from the cysteine to the phenylalanine. Kept here is only the CDR3 DNA, which spans 42 bases and is read in frame from base 1. The germline V gene specifies LGHNA as CDR1 and YNFKEQ as CDR2. The sequence links TRBV4-2 to TRBJ1-4; the D gene cannot be named for sure. The clonotype originates from an adult with an advanced solid tumor such as melanoma, head and neck, liver or kidney cancer. This specimen was CD4+ or CD8+ T cells sorted from blood, taken in a trial of the OX40 agonist ivuxolimab. The CDR3 here reads CASSQLGDSEKLFF. The nucleotide sequence is TGTGCCAGCAGCCAGCTCGGAGATAGTGAAAAACTGTTTTTT.